Each of the 9 T cell receptor beta chains below was sequenced from the same sample in a study of STAT5B mutations in CD4+ large granular lymphocyte leukemia. Method: immunoSEQ multiplex PCR; TCRdb's copy keeps in-frame clones and lacks some. This table has tens of thousands of clones, approximately 88% appearing once. The sequencing input was CD4+ T cells from blood buffy coats. The source is a human donor in good health.

The genes are TRBV6-5 and TRBJ2-5; 7 bases are a match to TRBD2. CDR3 size: 16 residues. Germline V lookup: CDR1 MNHEY, CDR2 SVGAGI. Unmatched junction bases numbered 5, after V lost 0 bases and J lost 1 base. The CDR3 reads CASSYSGGGLQETQYF. DNA for the CDR3: TGTGCCAGCAGTTACTCGGGGGGGGGTCTCCAAGAGACCCAGTACTTC.

V usage is TRBV11-1 and J usage is TRBJ2-5; 9 bases align to TRBD2. The germline CDR1 and CDR2 sequences are SGHAT and FQDESV (reference sequence). This CDR3 is built from 14 residues. After removal of 5 bases from V and 5 bases from J, the junction contained 6 bases not matched to a gene. The CDR3 here is CASSQPSGRETQYF. CDR3 in DNA: TGTGCCAGCAGCCAACCAAGCGGGAGGGAGACCCAGTACTTC.

This clone has just one count. CDR3 amino acids: CASSLAGSDTQYF. CDR3 DNA sequence: TGTGCCAGCAGCTTAGCGGGGTCAGATACGCAGTATTTT. The rearrangement uses TRBV7-2 and TRBJ2-3; D unclear. V lost 0 bases, J lost 4 bases, and 5 bases lay in between. The CDR3 loop spans 13 amino acids. Germline CDR1 reads SGHTA; CDR2 reads FQGNSA.

This clone has only one observation. V and J are TRBV10-3 and TRBJ1-1; D unclear. The ends were cut back, 8 bases at V and 6 bases at J, with 10 bases in the middle. Germline-derived CDR1 and CDR2 are ENHRY and SYGVKD. The CDR3 sequence is 11 residues long. CDR3 nucleotide sequence: TGTGCCATCTCGACGGGGTCTGAAGCTTTCTTT. It encodes CAISTGSEAFF.

This clone was recorded once. The chain recombines TRBV6-5 with TRBJ2-7; D call uncertain. The CDR3 sequence is 15 residues long. CDR1 and CDR2 from the germline V gene are MNHEY and SVGAGI. V was trimmed by 6 bases and J by 5 bases, leaving 20 bases between them. In nucleotides, the CDR3 is TGTGCCAGCAGCCTTTCTGGGAACTTACCCCACGAGCAGTACTTC. It encodes CASSLSGNLPHEQYF.

J is TRBJ1-3 and V is TRBV6-1; D remains unclear. V was cut by 5 bases and J by 8 bases, with 16 bases left in between. The germline gives CDR1 MNHNS, CDR2 SASEGT. CDR3 length: 14 residues. Here the CDR3 reads CASSLRPLPDTIYF. In DNA form, the CDR3 reads TGTGCCAGCAGTCTTCGACCTCTCCCTGACACCATATATTTT.

The chain couples TRBV4-3 to TRBJ1-1; D gene uncertain. Per the germline V gene, CDR1 is LGHNA and CDR2 is YSLEER. The CDR3 has 13 residues. The V end was cut by 2 bases, the J end by 0 bases, with 4 bases between. This CDR3 reads CASSQHLNTEAFF. CDR3 nucleotide sequence: TGCGCCAGCAGCCAACATTTGAACACTGAAGCTTTCTTT.

This chain connects TRBV5-1 to TRBJ1-6, with D possibly TRBD1 on 5 matching bases. Germline loops: CDR1 SGHRS, CDR2 YFSETQ. CDR3 length: 15 residues. V was shortened by 0 bases and J by 3 bases, with 7 bases between the two germline ends. The CDR3 reads CASSLEGNYNSPLHF. CDR3 nucleotide sequence: TGCGCCAGCAGCTTGGAGGGGAACTATAATTCACCCCTCCACTTT.

The genes are TRBV6-1 and TRBJ1-2; 8 bases align to TRBD1. J was trimmed by 0 bases and V by 8 bases; bases with no gene match: 5. The germline gives CDR1 MNHNS, CDR2 SASEGT. The CDR3 is made up of 14 amino acids. The CDR3: CASGGQVANYGYTF. For the CDR3, the DNA is TGTGCCAGCGGGGGACAGGTAGCTAACTATGGCTACACCTTC.